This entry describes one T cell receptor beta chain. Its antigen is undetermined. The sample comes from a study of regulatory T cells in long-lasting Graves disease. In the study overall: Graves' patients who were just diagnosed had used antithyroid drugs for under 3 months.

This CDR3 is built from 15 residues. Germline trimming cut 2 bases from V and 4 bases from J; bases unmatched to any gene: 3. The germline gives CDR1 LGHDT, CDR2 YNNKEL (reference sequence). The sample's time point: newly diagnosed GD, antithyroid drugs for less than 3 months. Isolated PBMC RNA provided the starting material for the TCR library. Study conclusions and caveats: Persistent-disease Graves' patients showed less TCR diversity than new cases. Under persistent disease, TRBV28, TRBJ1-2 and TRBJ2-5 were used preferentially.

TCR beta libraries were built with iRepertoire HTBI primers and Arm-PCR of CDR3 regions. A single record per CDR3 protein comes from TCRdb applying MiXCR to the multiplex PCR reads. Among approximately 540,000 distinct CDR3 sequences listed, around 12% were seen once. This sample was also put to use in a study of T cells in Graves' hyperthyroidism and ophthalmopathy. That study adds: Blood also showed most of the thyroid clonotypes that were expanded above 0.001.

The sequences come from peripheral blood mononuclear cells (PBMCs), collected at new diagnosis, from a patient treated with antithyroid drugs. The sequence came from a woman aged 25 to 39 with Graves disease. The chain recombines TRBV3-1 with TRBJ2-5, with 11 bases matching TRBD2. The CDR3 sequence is CASSQYSGRGETQYF. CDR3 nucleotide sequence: TGTGCCAGCAGCCAATATAGCGGGAGGGGAGAGACCCAGTACTTC.